One and the same sample provided the 16 T cell receptor beta chains below, sequenced in a study of graft-versus-host responses after intestinal transplantation. Sequencing used immunoSEQ multiplex PCR; TCRdb keeps in-frame clones, though not all of them. The sample lists 95,000 to 130,000 clones, over 75% occurring once. For these receptors, no antigen is known. The starting material was unstimulated CD4+ T cells sorted from spleen or lymph node cells, obtained before intestinal transplant. Receptor source: a human donor who received an intestinal transplant.

The V call is TRBV27, the J call TRBJ2-1; 8 bases are a match to TRBD2. The CDR3 length is 16 residues. Germline V CDR1 and CDR2: MNHEY, SMNVEV (reference sequence). With V trimmed by 2 bases and J by 4 bases, 7 bases remained unmatched. The CDR3 is CASSLEGTRPYNEQFF. As DNA, the CDR3 is TGTGCCAGCAGTTTAGAAGGGACTAGACCGTACAATGAGCAGTTCTTC.

The genes are TRBV5-6 and TRBJ2-7; TRBD1 matches 10 bases. The J segment lost 5 bases and the V segment lost 0 bases, leaving 8 bases of the junction unmatched. Germline loops: CDR1 SGHDT, CDR2 YYEEEE. CDR3 length: 16 amino acids. Here the CDR3 reads CASSLGPRGTGDEQYF. The CDR3 bases are TGTGCCAGCAGCTTGGGGCCGCGCGGGACAGGGGACGAGCAGTACTTC.

With regard to this clone: The same CDR3 also results from other DNA sequences found in this sample. This sequence joins TRBV5-1 and TRBJ2-6; 9 nucleotides agree with TRBD2. There are 19 residues in the CDR3. The V segment lost 4 bases and the J segment 0 bases; nucleotides outside the gene matches: 11. Germline CDR1 and CDR2: SGHRS and YFSETQ. The CDR3 DNA is TGCGCCAGCAGCCTACCCTGGGCTAGCGGGAACTCTGGGGCCAACGTCCTGACTTTC. This codes for CASSLPWASGNSGANVLTF. Full variable domain (missing parts from reference TRBV5-1 and TRBJ2-6): KAGVTQTPRYLIKTRGQQVTLSCSPISGHRSVSWYQQTPGQGLQFLFEYFSETQRNKGNFPGRFSGRQFSNSRSEMNVSTLELGDSALYLCASSLPWASGNSGANVLTFGAGSRLTVL.

V is TRBV7-3 and J is TRBJ2-2; no clear D. V was shortened by 6 bases and J by 4 bases, with 9 bases between the two germline ends. This CDR3 comprises 13 residues. Germline V gives CDR1 SGHTA, CDR2 FQGTGA. The CDR3 DNA reads as TGTGCCAGCAGTCAGGTATCCACCGGGGAGCTGTTTTTT. It translates to CASSQVSTGELFF.

This chain joins TRBV7-3 and TRBJ1-1; 8 bases map to TRBD1. V lost 4 bases to trimming and J lost 2 bases; unmatched junction nucleotides: 6. The germline V gene has CDR1 SGHTA and CDR2 FQGTGA. This CDR3 contains 15 residues. Here the CDR3 DNA reads TGTGCCAGCAGCTACAGGACAGGGCGCAACACTGAAGCTTTCTTT. This translates into CASSYRTGRNTEAFF.

Turning to this clone: This sample also contains other DNA sequences that code for the same CDR3. J is TRBJ2-7 and V is TRBV18; tentatively, D is TRBD2 (6 bases). Per the germline V gene, CDR1 is KGHSH and CDR2 is LQKENI. V was pared by 2 bases and J by 5 bases, with 10 bases between. The CDR3 totals 13 residues. As DNA, the CDR3 is TGTGCCAGCTCACCAGGAGGGCAGGACGAGCAGTACTTC. Its protein product is CASSPGGQDEQYF.

This clone was observed once. The chain joins TRBV29-1 to TRBJ2-2, with 11 bases that match TRBD2. There are 16 residues in the CDR3. CDR1 and CDR2 from the germline V gene are SQVTM and ANQGSEA. The ends lost 6 bases at V and 0 bases at J; junction bases unmatched: 6. The DNA of the CDR3 is TGCAGCGTGACGGGACTAGCGGCTGCGAACACCGGGGAGCTGTTTTTT. This translates into CSVTGLAAANTGELFF.

This clone was counted a few times. The chain combines TRBV28 with TRBJ1-1, with D perhaps TRBD1 (6 bases). Germline CDR1 MDHEN, CDR2 SYDVKM. The CDR3 totals 12 residues. The ends were cut back, 4 bases at V and 10 bases at J, with 13 bases in the middle. In DNA form, the CDR3 reads TGTGCCAGCAGTTACAGGGTGAGGGGAGCTTTCTTT. This gives the protein CASSYRVRGAFF.

V is TRBV5-1 and J is TRBJ1-6; 7 bases match TRBD1. Germline CDR1 and CDR2: SGHRS and YFSETQ. Germline trimming cut 4 bases from V and 4 bases from J; bases unmatched to any gene: 2. The CDR3 sequence is 14 residues long. Written as DNA, the CDR3 is TGCGCCAGCAGCCGGGACAGTTATAATTCACCCCTCCACTTT. This encodes CASSRDSYNSPLHF.

V usage is TRBV7-2 and J usage is TRBJ1-1, with D perhaps matching TRBD1 (5 bases). Between the trimmed V and J ends, which lost 2 bases and 5 bases, there was a span of 15 bases. The CDR3 has 15 amino acids. The V gene's germline CDR1 is SGHTA and CDR2 FQGNSA. Here the CDR3 reads CASSLSSQGYTEAFF. The DNA of the CDR3 is TGTGCCAGCAGCTTATCGTCTCAGGGCTATACTGAAGCTTTCTTT.

This sequence joins TRBV5-4 and TRBJ1-2, with 9 bases lining up with TRBD1. CDR1 and CDR2 (germline): SGHNT, YYREEE (reference sequence). The CDR3 contains 15 residues. The V segment lost 2 bases and the J segment 5 bases; nucleotides outside the gene matches: 7. This CDR3 reads CASSFRGQGFYGYTF. The CDR3 coding sequence is TGTGCCAGCAGCTTCCGAGGACAGGGGTTTTATGGCTACACCTTC.

The chain recombines TRBV10-3 with TRBJ1-6; the D gene is possibly TRBD1 (5 bases). Germline V lookup: CDR1 ENHRY, CDR2 SYGVKD. V lost 11 bases to trimming and J lost 3 bases, with 11 bases between them. The CDR3 runs 13 residues. The CDR3 DNA is TGTGCCTACCAACAGGACTATAATTCACCCCTCCACTTT. Translated, it gives CAYQQDYNSPLHF.

The chain combines TRBV16 with TRBJ1-2; 7 bases agree with TRBD1. This CDR3 contains 14 residues. CDR1 and CDR2 (germline): KGHSY, FQNENV. V was pared by 6 bases and J by 2 bases, with 6 bases of the junction left unmatched. CDR3 nucleotide sequence: TGTGCCAGCAGAACAAAGGGACAGAACTATGGCTACACCTTC. Protein product: CASRTKGQNYGYTF.

The chain recombines TRBV5-1 with TRBJ2-7; maybe TRBD2 (5 bases). V was pared by 0 bases and J by 2 bases, with 9 bases between. The CDR3 has 14 residues. Germline V gives CDR1 SGHRS, CDR2 YFSETQ. The DNA for the CDR3 is TGCGCCAGCAGCTTGGGTAGCGAACCCTACGAGCAGTACTTC. Translating gives CASSLGSEPYEQYF.

With regard to this clone: The identical CDR3 is also encoded by other nucleotide sequences in the sample. The V call is TRBV9, the J call TRBJ1-3; D is perhaps TRBD1 (5 bases). CDR1 is SGDLS and CDR2 is YYNGEE in the germline V gene. The length of the CDR3 is 15 residues. Trimming removed 1 base from V and 0 bases from J, with 8 bases in between. The CDR3 region has the DNA TGTGCCAGCAGCGTATCAAGGGGCTCTGGAAACACCATATATTTT. As protein: CASSVSRGSGNTIYF.

The chain combines TRBV11-2 with TRBJ2-7; D possibly corresponds to TRBD2 (7 bases). Between the trimmed V and J ends, which lost 5 bases and 5 bases, there was a span of 19 bases. This CDR3 comprises 15 residues. Looked up from germline, CDR1 is SGHAT and CDR2 is FQNNGV. The CDR3 protein is CASSGFWEGEDEQYF. The CDR3 nucleotides are TGTGCCAGCAGCGGTTTCTGGGAGGGGGAGGACGAGCAGTACTTC.